The 5 T cell receptor beta chains given below trace back to one sample, sequenced in a study of PD-1 blockade in classical Hodgkin lymphoma. After autologous stem cell transplantation all patients relapsed, and prior brentuximab vedotin exposure differed between cohorts. Clones were read by immunoSEQ multiplex PCR, and TCRdb kept only the in-frame ones, dropping some. Counted here are 90,000 to 100,000 clones, 75% to 85% occurring once; the ten biggest clones make up approximately 15%. This sample comprised peripheral blood mononuclear cells (PBMCs), obtained before the second cycle of nivolumab. These receptors were obtained from a human donor with classical Hodgkin lymphoma.

The chain links TRBV28 to TRBJ1-4, with TRBD1 as a possible D gene (6 bases). The germline V and J ends were trimmed by 8 bases and 3 bases, with 10 bases remaining between them. Looked up from germline, CDR1 is MDHEN and CDR2 is SYDVKM. The CDR3 extends over 13 amino acids. This CDR3 is CASRRTANEKLFF. The CDR3 DNA reads as TGTGCCAGCCGACGGACAGCTAATGAAAAACTGTTTTTT.

V is TRBV10-3 and J is TRBJ2-5; no clear D gene. V was pared by 4 bases and J by 7 bases, with 7 bases between. The CDR3 contains 11 residues. Germline CDR1 and CDR2: ENHRY and SYGVKD. Here the CDR3 DNA reads TGTGCCATCAGTGCGGGTTTGACCCAGTACTTC. Amino acid sequence: CAISAGLTQYF.

The rearrangement uses TRBV6-4 and TRBJ2-7, with TRBD1 matching 7 bases. The CDR3 loop spans 14 amino acids. CDR1 MRHNA and CDR2 SNTAGT come from the germline V gene. Germline trimming cut 6 bases from V and 4 bases from J; bases unmatched to any gene: 9. CDR3 bases: TGTGCCAGCAGGGAGACAGGGTTTAAGTACGAGCAGTACTTC. It specifies CASRETGFKYEQYF.

The chain has TRBV11-3 and TRBJ1-1; D is perhaps TRBD1 (5 bases). This CDR3 spans 13 amino acids. Germline CDR1 and CDR2: SGHNT and YENEEA. Trimming stripped 4 bases from V and 3 bases from J, with 9 bases between. CDR3 bases: TGTGCCAGCAGCTACAGGCGGGACACTGAAGCTTTCTTT. Translation: CASSYRRDTEAFF.

This clone was found a few times. This sequence joins TRBV5-1 and TRBJ2-3, with D possibly matching TRBD1 (6 bases). Germline CDR1 and CDR2: SGHRS and YFSETQ. There are 14 residues in the CDR3. V was pared by 4 bases and J by 6 bases, with 15 bases between. The CDR3 nucleotides read TGCGCCAGCAGCCAGGGGTCATCGTTGGATACGCAGTATTTT. Translating gives CASSQGSSLDTQYF. Variable domain in full (rest from reference TRBV5-1 and TRBJ2-3): KAGVTQTPRYLIKTRGQQVTLSCSPISGHRSVSWYQQTPGQGLQFLFEYFSETQRNKGNFPGRFSGRQFSNSRSEMNVSTLELGDSALYLCASSQGSSLDTQYFGPGTRLTVL.